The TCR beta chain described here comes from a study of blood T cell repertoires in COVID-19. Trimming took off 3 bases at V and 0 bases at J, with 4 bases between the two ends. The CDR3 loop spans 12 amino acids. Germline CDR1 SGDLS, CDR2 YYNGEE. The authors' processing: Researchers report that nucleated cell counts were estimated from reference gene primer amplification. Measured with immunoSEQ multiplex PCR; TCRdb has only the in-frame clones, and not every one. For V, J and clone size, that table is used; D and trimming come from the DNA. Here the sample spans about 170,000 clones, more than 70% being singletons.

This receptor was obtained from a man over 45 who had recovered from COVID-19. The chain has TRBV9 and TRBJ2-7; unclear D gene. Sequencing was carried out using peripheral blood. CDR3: CASSGLSYEQYF. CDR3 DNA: TGTGCCAGCAGCGGTCTCTCCTACGAGCAGTACTTC.